This entry describes one T cell receptor beta chain. At one of its ends the junction is not consistent with the germline gene, which may arise from a read error. The record originates from a study of OX40 agonist ivuxolimab in advanced cancers. Study background: Hepatocellular carcinoma, melanoma, renal cell or head and neck cancer affected the dose-escalation patients. One hepatocellular carcinoma and a couple of cutaneous melanoma patients partially responded.

Sequencing was performed with immunoSEQ multiplex PCR; in TCRdb, only in-frame clones are kept and a portion is missing. The sample contains about 14,000 clones, about 76% of which appear only once. CDR1 is SEHNR and CDR2 is FQNEAQ in the germline V gene (reference sequence). The CDR3 contains 13 residues. The J gene is TRBJ1-2, the V gene TRBV7-9; D is undetermined. This TCR derives from an adult with an advanced solid tumor such as melanoma, head and neck, liver or kidney cancer. Here the sequenced sample was CD4+ or CD8+ T cells sorted from blood, taken in a trial of the OX40 agonist ivuxolimab. CDR3 residues: CASSTLENYGYTF. CDR3 sequence (DNA): TGTGCCAGCAGCACCCTGGAGAACTATGGTTACACCTTC.